The 26 T cell receptor beta chains reported below all come from one sample, sequenced in a study of cytomegalovirus exposure and HLA in healthy donors. The method was immunoSEQ multiplex PCR; TCRdb's version includes in-frame clones alone and lacks a portion of them. The sample records 120,000 or so clones, nearly 90% being singletons. Sequencing was carried out using PBMCs. The receptor set was obtained from a woman aged 18-29 years in good health and CMV-seronegative.

The rearrangement joins TRBV9 to TRBJ2-5; D is perhaps TRBD2 (5 bases). The CDR3 totals 14 residues. Germline lookup yields CDR1 SGDLS and CDR2 YYNGEE. V gave up 3 bases and J gave up 5 bases, with 14 bases separating them. The CDR3, as DNA: TGTGCCAGCAGCGAAGCCACTCGGAGGGAGACCCAGTACTTC. The encoded protein is CASSEATRRETQYF.

The V and J genes are TRBV13 and TRBJ1-3; D remains unclear. The CDR3 spans 16 residues. The germline V and J ends were trimmed by 0 bases and 7 bases, with 16 bases remaining between them. Germline CDR1 is PRHDT and CDR2 is FYEKMQ (reference sequence). CDR3 in amino acids: CASSLGLDLAINTIYF. Written as DNA, the CDR3 is TGTGCCAGCAGCTTAGGTCTTGATCTGGCAATTAACACCATATATTTT.

This clone has only one observation. The CDR3 nucleotides are TGCGCCAGCAGAACCGGGACTAGCTTCGATGAGCAGTTCTTC. It yields the protein CASRTGTSFDEQFF. The gene calls are TRBV10-2 and TRBJ2-1, with 9 bases matching TRBD2. This CDR3 contains 14 residues. Germline lookup yields CDR1 WSHSY and CDR2 SAAADI. Trimming took 6 bases from V and 8 from J; bases not matched to a gene: 8.

The chain combines TRBV7-9 with TRBJ2-1; 9 nucleotides match TRBD1. V gave up 5 bases and J gave up 9 bases; unmatched junction bases: 11. Germline CDR1 SEHNR, CDR2 FQNEAQ (reference sequence). The CDR3 contains 15 residues. CDR3 DNA sequence: TGTGCCAGCAGCGCAGCCGGGACAGGGTGGGGTGAGCAGTTCTTC. This translates into CASSAAGTGWGEQFF.

The chain uses TRBV28 and TRBJ1-5, with 9 bases aligning to TRBD1. The CDR3 is 17 amino acids. V lost 6 bases, J lost 4 bases, and 13 bases stayed unmatched. CDR1 and CDR2 (germline): MDHEN, SYDVKM. The DNA for the CDR3 is TGTGCCAGCAGGACTCTCGAGGGGACAGGGCTGAATCAGCCCCAGCATTTT. Its translation: CASRTLEGTGLNQPQHF.

CDR3 amino acids: CAGGEGGRAEKLFF. CDR3 DNA: TGTGCCGGAGGGGAGGGAGGTCGGGCGGAAAAACTGTTTTTT. The chain recombines TRBV30 with TRBJ1-4, with a possible D match to TRBD1 (5 bases). The CDR3 is 14 amino acids. Looked up from germline, CDR1 is GTSNPN and CDR2 is SVGIG (reference sequence). With 8 bases removed from V and 8 bases from J, the gap between germline ends came to 21 bases.

V gene TRBV15 combines with J gene TRBJ2-1; TRBD2 matches at 7 bases. There are 14 residues in the CDR3. Looked up from germline, CDR1 is LNHNV and CDR2 is YYDKDF (reference sequence). Unmatched junction bases numbered 9, after V lost 5 bases and J lost 8 bases. Written as DNA, the CDR3 is TGTGCCACCAGCTCCCGACTAGCCGGACATGAGCAGTTCTTC. This gives the protein CATSSRLAGHEQFF.

The V and J genes are TRBV30 and TRBJ2-7, with D maybe TRBD1 (5 bases). The germline V gene has CDR1 GTSNPN and CDR2 SVGIG (reference sequence). Trimming stripped 4 bases from V and 0 bases from J, with 22 bases between. The CDR3 runs to 17 residues. The CDR3 sequence is CAWTIQTLRASSYEQYF. The CDR3 nucleotides are TGTGCCTGGACCATCCAGACTCTCAGGGCCAGCTCCTACGAGCAGTACTTC.

This chain joins TRBV5-4 and TRBJ2-1, with 13 positions matching TRBD2. The germline V gene has CDR1 SGHNT and CDR2 YYREEE (reference sequence). Unmatched junction bases numbered 0, after V lost 0 bases and J lost 3 bases. This CDR3 has 16 amino acids. For the CDR3, the DNA is TGTGCCAGCAGCTTGGGGACTAGCGGGAGCTACAATGAGCAGTTCTTC. This gives the protein CASSLGTSGSYNEQFF.

The rearrangement links TRBV11-2 to TRBJ2-7; 10 nucleotides match TRBD1. Germline CDR1 is SGHAT and CDR2 is FQNNGV. CDR3 size: 17 residues. V was clipped by 5 bases and J by 3 bases; unmatched bases: 13. CDR3 in amino acids: CASSPDTPGQGIYEQYF. CDR3 in DNA: TGTGCCAGCAGCCCCGACACACCGGGACAGGGGATCTACGAGCAGTACTTC.

The CDR3 protein is CASSLRSGGGTYNEQFF. CDR3 sequence (DNA): TGTGCCAGCAGCTTACGTAGCGGGGGGGGAACCTACAATGAGCAGTTCTTC. The V gene is TRBV7-9, the J gene TRBJ2-1, with 11 bases lining up with TRBD2. V lost 2 bases to trimming and J lost 2 bases; unmatched junction nucleotides: 5. The length of the CDR3 is 17 residues. The germline V gene has CDR1 SEHNR and CDR2 FQNEAQ (reference sequence).

The count of this clone is one. The chain combines TRBV25-1 with TRBJ2-5; 11 bases line up with TRBD2. V shed 7 bases, J shed 11 bases, and the junction held 15 bases outside the gene matches. CDR1 and CDR2 from the germline V gene are MGHDK and SYGVNS. This CDR3 region has 15 residues. CDR3 sequence reads: CASKGPATSGSGQYF. In DNA form, the CDR3 reads TGTGCCAGCAAAGGCCCGGCCACTAGCGGGAGCGGGCAGTACTTC.

The V and J genes are TRBV5-6 and TRBJ2-7; 8 nucleotides align to TRBD1. Germline CDR1 is SGHDT and CDR2 is YYEEEE. V was clipped by 1 base and J by 3 bases; unmatched bases: 6. This CDR3 is 15 amino acids long. The CDR3 is CASSLTGTGYYEQYF. The CDR3 bases are TGTGCCAGCAGCTTGACCGGGACAGGTTACTACGAGCAGTACTTC.

This chain joins TRBV10-3 and TRBJ1-2; no clear D. Germline loops: CDR1 ENHRY, CDR2 SYGVKD. This CDR3 is 12 amino acids long. V was clipped by 4 bases and J by 7 bases, with 10 bases between them. In DNA form, the CDR3 reads TGTGCCATCAGTGGCGTCCGAACTGGCTACACCTTC. Protein sequence: CAISGVRTGYTF.

The chain combines TRBV9 with TRBJ2-5; 7 nucleotides agree with TRBD2. This CDR3 is built from 14 residues. J gave up 3 bases and V 0 bases, and 2 bases lay outside the gene matches. Per the germline V gene, CDR1 is SGDLS and CDR2 is YYNGEE. The CDR3, as DNA: TGTGCCAGCAGCGTAGCGGGAGGTGAAGAGACCCAGTACTTC. The encoded protein is CASSVAGGEETQYF.

The chain has TRBV28 and TRBJ2-5; tentative D call: TRBD1 (6 bases). Per germline, CDR1 MDHEN and CDR2 SYDVKM. CDR3 length: 14 amino acids. V was trimmed by 7 bases and J by 2 bases, leaving 14 bases between them. CDR3 protein: CASNTYGQQETQYF. The CDR3 DNA reads as TGTGCCAGCAACACCTACGGACAGCAAGAGACCCAGTACTTC.

This chain joins TRBV18 and TRBJ2-1; 8 bases are shared with TRBD2. Trimming at V came to 3 bases and at J to 8 bases, leaving 12 bases not matched to a gene. The CDR3 covers 16 residues. Germline V gene data show CDR1 as KGHSH and CDR2 as LQKENI. For the CDR3, the DNA is TGTGCCAGCTCACCTCCCGGGGGCGGGAGGAATGATGAGCAGTTCTTC. Protein: CASSPPGGGRNDEQFF.

The chain joins TRBV6-4 to TRBJ2-3, with D maybe TRBD1 (6 bases). This CDR3 spans 15 amino acids. V dropped 6 bases and J dropped 4 bases, with 17 bases sitting between them. In germline, CDR1 is MRHNA, CDR2 SNTAGT. CDR3 region: CASSGTPDGADTQYF. The CDR3 region has the DNA TGTGCCAGCAGCGGGACACCCGATGGGGCAGATACGCAGTATTTT.

V gene TRBV29-1 combines with J gene TRBJ1-2, with TRBD1 matching over 8 bases. Trimming cost V 7 bases and J 8 bases; bases outside gene matches: 12. This CDR3 is 13 amino acids long. The germline CDR1 and CDR2 sequences are SQVTM and ANQGSEA. Here the CDR3 DNA reads TGCAGCGCCCGACAGGGGCAGGGATCAGGCTACACCTTC. This encodes CSARQGQGSGYTF.

The chain links TRBV28 to TRBJ2-3; D might be TRBD2 (6 bases). V dropped 5 bases and J dropped 6 bases, with 21 bases sitting between them. The CDR3 covers 16 residues. Germline CDR1 is MDHEN and CDR2 is SYDVKM. The CDR3 reads CASSPVVGTVGDTQYF. In DNA, the CDR3 is TGTGCCAGCAGTCCCGTGGTCGGGACTGTAGGGGATACGCAGTATTTT.

This rearrangement joins TRBV28 to TRBJ1-2, with 9 bases that match TRBD1. Germline CDR1 is MDHEN and CDR2 is SYDVKM. CDR3 length: 15 residues. The ends lost 4 bases at V and 7 bases at J; junction bases unmatched: 10. DNA of the CDR3: TGTGCCAGCAGTTCCACCGGGACAGGGTTACGTGGCTACACCTTC. It codes for CASSSTGTGLRGYTF.

The chain couples TRBV4-2 to TRBJ2-6, with D maybe TRBD1 (7 bases). V lost 1 base and J 0 bases, leaving 16 bases between the germline ends. The CDR3 sequence is 19 residues long. From germline, CDR1 is LGHNA and CDR2 YNFKEQ. The CDR3 DNA reads as TGTGCCAGCAGCCAAGCCGCGGCAGGGGGGAGCTCTGGGGCCAACGTCCTGACTTTC. The encoded protein is CASSQAAAGGSSGANVLTF.

The V gene is TRBV6-1, the J gene TRBJ2-7; D is possibly TRBD2 (5 bases). This CDR3 contains 13 residues. Germline assignment: CDR1 MNHNS and CDR2 SASEGT. Trimming left V 2 bases short and J 4 bases short, with 9 bases between. The CDR3 is CASSETDSYEQYV. CDR3 nucleotides: TGTGCCAGCAGTGAAACGGACTCTTACGAGCAGTACGTC.

The chain couples TRBV27 to TRBJ2-7, with TRBD2 matching over 9 bases. CDR1 and CDR2 (germline): MNHEY, SMNVEV (reference sequence). The CDR3 is 15 residues long. J gave up 5 bases and V 3 bases, and 8 bases lay outside the gene matches. The CDR3 here is CASSLIAGEVDEQYF. The CDR3 coding sequence is TGTGCCAGCAGTTTGATAGCGGGAGAGGTCGACGAGCAGTACTTC.

The chain employs TRBV13 and TRBJ2-2; TRBD1 might be the D (7 bases). Germline lookup yields CDR1 PRHDT and CDR2 FYEKMQ (reference sequence). The CDR3 length is 15 residues. The ends were cut back, 5 bases at V and 4 bases at J, with 14 bases in the middle. As DNA, the CDR3 is TGTGCCAGCAGCCCAAGACAGGGAGGCACCGGGGAGCTGTTTTTT. It translates to CASSPRQGGTGELFF. The whole variable domain, filled in from reference TRBV13 and TRBJ2-2, reads AAGVIQSPRHLIKEKRETATLKCYPIPRHDTVYWYQQGPGQDPQFLISFYEKMQSDKGSIPDRFSAQQFSDYHSELNMSSLELGDSALYFCASSPRQGGTGELFFGEGSRLTVL.

The rearrangement uses TRBV2 and TRBJ2-7; a possible D gene is TRBD2 (7 bases). The V end lost 11 bases, the J end lost 1 base, and 12 bases lay between the germline ends. The germline gives CDR1 SNHLY, CDR2 FYNNEI. The CDR3 is made up of 12 amino acids. This CDR3 reads CAGGAVSYEQYF. The CDR3 DNA is TGTGCCGGGGGGGCAGTTTCCTACGAGCAGTACTTC.